This TCR beta chain was identified in a study of cytomegalovirus exposure and HLA in healthy donors. Whole-study results and caveats: Clonal expansion was found to be greater in HLA-associated TCR beta chains than in equally common others in a later analysis. Cytomegalovirus-associated TCR beta chains were listed, numbering over 150. Researchers reported from a later analysis that most CMV-associated TCR beta chains appeared HLA-restricted.

In the PCR, 60 Vbeta and 13 Jbeta primers were used. Only in-frame clones appear in the TCRdb table, and some are missing; sequencing was by immunoSEQ multiplex PCR. The sample consists of around 150,000 clones, roughly 70% of them appearing once. CDR1 and CDR2 (germline): SGHTA, FQGTGA. The CDR3 spans 14 residues. The V gene end was trimmed by 5 bases and the J gene end by 9 bases; junction bases not matched to a gene: 4. On this clone: Its antigen is not known.

The material sequenced was PBMCs. The sequence came from a male donor in good health and CMV-seronegative. The J gene is TRBJ1-6, the V gene TRBV7-3; 10 bases line up with TRBD1. CDR3 nucleotide sequence: TGTGCCAGCAGCGTCGGGACAGGGGTTTCACCCCTCCACTTT. Protein: CASSVGTGVSPLHF.